The rows below give T cell receptor beta chains drawn from one sample of a study of blood T cell repertoires in COVID-19. Method: immunoSEQ multiplex PCR; TCRdb's copy keeps in-frame clones and lacks some. The table shows 290,000 or so clones, with approximately 92% occurring only once. The source material was PBMCs or T cells enriched from blood (not recorded which). The receptors here all came from a woman aged 25-40 years who had recovered from COVID-19. Each CDR3 is given with its conserved first and last residue. A D gene is named only where the DNA matches it firmly.

cdr3_aa cdr3_nt d_call j_call v_call
CSVRPIAVNTEAFF TGCAGCGTTAGACCTATAGCAGTTAACACTGAAGCTTTCTTT . TRBJ1-1 TRBV29-1
CASSRGTGRQTQYF TGTGCCAGCAGCCGGGGGACAGGGAGGCAGACCCAGTACTTC TRBD1 TRBJ2-5 TRBV28
CASSVEGGIYEQYF TGTGCCAGCAGCGTCGAAGGGGGCATCTACGAGCAGTACTTC TRBD1 TRBJ2-7 TRBV9
CASSYSTGSGNTIYF TGTGCCAGCAGTTACTCGACAGGGAGTGGAAACACCATATATTTT TRBD1 TRBJ1-3 TRBV6-5
CASSLAGTTNEKLFF TGTGCCAGCAGCTTAGCCGGGACTACTAATGAAAAACTGTTTTTT . TRBJ1-4 TRBV5-4
CASSETFSYEQYF TGTGCCAGCAGTGAAACATTCTCCTACGAGCAGTACTTC . TRBJ2-7 TRBV6-1
CASLAGASYEQYF TGTGCCAGCCTAGCGGGAGCGTCCTACGAGCAGTACTTC TRBD2 TRBJ2-7 TRBV6-6
CASGLSHRGGKGYTF TGTGCTAGTGGTTTATCCCATCGGGGGGGCAAAGGCTACACCTTC . TRBJ1-2 TRBV12-5
CASSEHPTDTQYF TGTGCCAGCAGTGAACATCCCACAGATACGCAGTATTTT . TRBJ2-3 TRBV2
CASGTGMGADTQYF TGTGCCAGCGGGACAGGGATGGGGGCAGATACGCAGTATTTT TRBD1 TRBJ2-3 TRBV19
CASSQRQGRYNEQFF TGTGCCAGCAGCCAAAGACAGGGTCGATACAATGAGCAGTTCTTC TRBD1 TRBJ2-1 TRBV7-9
CASGQGLAGANVLTF TGTGCCAGCGGACAGGGACTTGCCGGGGCCAACGTCCTGACTTTC TRBD1 TRBJ2-6 TRBV19